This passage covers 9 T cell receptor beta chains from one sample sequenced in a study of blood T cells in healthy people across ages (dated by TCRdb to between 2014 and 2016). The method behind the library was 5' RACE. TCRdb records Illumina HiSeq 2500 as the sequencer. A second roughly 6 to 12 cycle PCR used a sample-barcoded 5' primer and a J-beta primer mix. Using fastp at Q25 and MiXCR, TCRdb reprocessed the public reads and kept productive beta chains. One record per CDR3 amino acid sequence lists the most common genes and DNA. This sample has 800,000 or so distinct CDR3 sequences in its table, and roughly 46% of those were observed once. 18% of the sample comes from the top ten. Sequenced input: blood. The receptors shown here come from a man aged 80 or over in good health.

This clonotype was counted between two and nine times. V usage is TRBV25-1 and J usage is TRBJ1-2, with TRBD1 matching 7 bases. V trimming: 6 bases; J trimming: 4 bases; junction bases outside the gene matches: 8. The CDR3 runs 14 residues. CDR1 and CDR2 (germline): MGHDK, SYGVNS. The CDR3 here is CASRETGALYGYTF. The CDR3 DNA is TGTGCCAGCAGAGAAACAGGGGCCCTCTATGGCTACACCTTC.

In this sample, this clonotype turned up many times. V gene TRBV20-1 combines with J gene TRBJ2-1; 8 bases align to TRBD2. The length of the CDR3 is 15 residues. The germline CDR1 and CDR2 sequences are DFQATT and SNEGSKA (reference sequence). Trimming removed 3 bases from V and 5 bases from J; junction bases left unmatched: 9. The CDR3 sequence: CSARDGTRLDNEQFF. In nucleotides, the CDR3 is TGCAGTGCTAGGGACGGGACTAGGCTAGACAATGAGCAGTTCTTC.

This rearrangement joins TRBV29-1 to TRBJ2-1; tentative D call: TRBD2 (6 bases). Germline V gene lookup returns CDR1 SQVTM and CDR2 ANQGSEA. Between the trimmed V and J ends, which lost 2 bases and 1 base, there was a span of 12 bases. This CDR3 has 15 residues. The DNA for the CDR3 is TGCAGCGTTGAACTAGCGCGAGTTTCCTACAATGAGCAGTTCTTC. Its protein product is CSVELARVSYNEQFF.

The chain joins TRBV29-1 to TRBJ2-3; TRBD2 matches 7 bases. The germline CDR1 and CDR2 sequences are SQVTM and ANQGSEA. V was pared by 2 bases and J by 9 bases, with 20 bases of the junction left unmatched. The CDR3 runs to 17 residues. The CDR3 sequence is CSVETSLAAKRGETQYF. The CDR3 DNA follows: TGCAGCGTTGAAACGTCCCTAGCGGCCAAGAGGGGAGAGACGCAGTATTTT.

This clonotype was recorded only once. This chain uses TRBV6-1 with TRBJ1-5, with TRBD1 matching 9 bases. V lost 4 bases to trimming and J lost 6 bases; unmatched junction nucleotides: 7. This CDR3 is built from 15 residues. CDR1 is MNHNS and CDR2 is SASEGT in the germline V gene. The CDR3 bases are TGTGCCAGCAGTGTTGAGACAGGGGGGCGTCAGCCCCAGCATTTT. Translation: CASSVETGGRQPQHF.

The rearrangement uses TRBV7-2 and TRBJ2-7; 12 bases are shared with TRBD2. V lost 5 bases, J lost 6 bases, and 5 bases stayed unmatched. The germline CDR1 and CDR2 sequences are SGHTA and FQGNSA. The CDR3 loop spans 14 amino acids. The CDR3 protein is CASSQLAGGREQYF. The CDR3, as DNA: TGTGCCAGCAGCCAGCTAGCGGGAGGGCGCGAGCAGTACTTC.

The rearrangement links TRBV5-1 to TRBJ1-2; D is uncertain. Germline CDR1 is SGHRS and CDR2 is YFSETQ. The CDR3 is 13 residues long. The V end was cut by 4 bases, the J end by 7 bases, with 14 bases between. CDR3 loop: CASSPGEGCGYTF. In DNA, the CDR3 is TGCGCCAGCAGCCCCGGGGAAGGCTGTGGCTACACCTTC.

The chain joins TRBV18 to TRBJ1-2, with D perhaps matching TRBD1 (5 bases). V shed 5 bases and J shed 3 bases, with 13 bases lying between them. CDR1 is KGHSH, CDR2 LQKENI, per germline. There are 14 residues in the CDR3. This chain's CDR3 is CASSSSGRDYGYTF. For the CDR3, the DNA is TGTGCCAGCTCATCCTCGGGACGGGACTATGGCTACACCTTC.

CDR3 nucleotides: TGCAGCGTTAGGGTTGCAACTGAAGCTTTCTTT. The encoded protein is CSVRVATEAFF. The chain combines TRBV29-1 with TRBJ1-1; D call uncertain. The CDR3 spans 11 residues. The V end was cut by 5 bases, the J end by 5 bases, with 9 bases between. In germline, CDR1 is SQVTM, CDR2 ANQGSEA.